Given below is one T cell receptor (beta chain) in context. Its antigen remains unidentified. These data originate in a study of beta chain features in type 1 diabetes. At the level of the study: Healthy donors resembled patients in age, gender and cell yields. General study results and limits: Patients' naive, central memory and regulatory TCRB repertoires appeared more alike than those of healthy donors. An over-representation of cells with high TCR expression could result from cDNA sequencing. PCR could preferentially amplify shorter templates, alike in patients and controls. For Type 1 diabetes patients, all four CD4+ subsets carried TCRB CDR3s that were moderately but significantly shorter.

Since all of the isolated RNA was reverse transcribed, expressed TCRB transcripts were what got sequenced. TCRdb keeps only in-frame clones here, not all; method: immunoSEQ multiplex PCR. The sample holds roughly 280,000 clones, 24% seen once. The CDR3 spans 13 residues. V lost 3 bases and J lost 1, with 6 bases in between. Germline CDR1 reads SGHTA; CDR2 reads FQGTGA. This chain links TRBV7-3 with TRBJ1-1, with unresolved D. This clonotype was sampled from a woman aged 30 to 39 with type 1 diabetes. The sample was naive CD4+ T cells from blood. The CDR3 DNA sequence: TGTGCCAGCAGCTTTGACTCGAACACTGAAGCTTTCTTT. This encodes CASSFDSNTEAFF.